The sequence of this T cell receptor (beta chain) was determined in a study of blood T cell repertoires in COVID-19. Looking at the study overall: Acute and convalescent COVID-19 specimens originated in the United States, Italy and Spain.

Germline V gene sequence: CDR1 SEHNR, CDR2 FQNEAQ (reference sequence). The V and J ends lost 5 bases and 7 bases respectively, with 14 bases between them. This CDR3 is built from 13 residues. Repertoires were generated with immunoSEQ multiplex PCR, while TCRdb's copy carries only in-frame clones and drops some. The sample contains tens of thousands of clones, 70% to 90% of which appear only once. The sample comprised peripheral blood. This sequence was found in a woman in her sixties with acute or convalescent COVID-19. The chain uses TRBV7-9 and TRBJ1-1, with a possible D match to TRBD1 (6 bases). The CDR3 spells CASSLQGNDEAFF. The CDR3, as DNA: TGTGCCAGCAGCCTCCAGGGGAACGATGAAGCTTTCTTT.